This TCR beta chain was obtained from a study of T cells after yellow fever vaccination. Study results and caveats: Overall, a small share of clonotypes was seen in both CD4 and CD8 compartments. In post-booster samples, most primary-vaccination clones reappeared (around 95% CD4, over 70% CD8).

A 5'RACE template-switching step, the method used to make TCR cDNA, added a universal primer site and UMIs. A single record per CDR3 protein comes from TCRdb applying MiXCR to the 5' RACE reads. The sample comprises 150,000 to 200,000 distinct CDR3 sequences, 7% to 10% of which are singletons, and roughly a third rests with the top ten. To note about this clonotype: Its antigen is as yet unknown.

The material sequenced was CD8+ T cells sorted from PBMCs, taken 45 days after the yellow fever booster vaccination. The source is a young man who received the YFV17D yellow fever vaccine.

The CDR3 DNA reads TGTGCCAGCCGCCCGGCTAGCGGGGGATACAATGAGCAGTTCTTC. Its protein is CASRPASGGYNEQFF. The V call is TRBV11-2, the J call TRBJ2-1, with 10 bases matching TRBD2. Trimming took 8 bases from V and 4 from J; bases not matched to a gene: 8. The CDR3 is made up of 15 amino acids. Germline V lookup: CDR1 SGHAT, CDR2 FQNNGV.